The 8 T cell receptor beta chains presented below share a single source sample, sequenced in a study of blood T cell repertoires in COVID-19. Data came from immunoSEQ multiplex PCR; TCRdb stores just in-frame clones and leaves some out. The sample lists some 100,000 clones; around 90% were seen once. The specimen was peripheral blood. The receptors stem from an older woman with acute or convalescent COVID-19.

The J gene is TRBJ2-1, the V gene TRBV5-1; 9 bases are shared with TRBD1. The CDR3 spans 15 residues. V was clipped by 4 bases and J by 8 bases; unmatched bases: 10. The germline V gene has CDR1 SGHRS and CDR2 YFSETQ. The CDR3 loop is CASSEQGQGMDEQFF. DNA of the CDR3: TGCGCCAGCAGCGAACAGGGACAGGGTATGGATGAGCAGTTCTTC.

V and J are TRBV7-2 and TRBJ1-2, with D perhaps TRBD1 (6 bases). Trimming left V 2 bases short and J 7 bases short, with 11 bases between. The CDR3 totals 13 residues. Germline CDR1 and CDR2: SGHTA and FQGNSA. CDR3 nucleotide sequence: TGTGCCAGCAGCTTAAACAGGGAAGTTGGCTACACCTTC. Translation: CASSLNREVGYTF. The whole variable domain, remainder taken from reference TRBV7-2 and TRBJ1-2, is GAGVSQSPSNKVTEKGKDVELRCDPISGHTALYWYRQSLGQGLEFLIYFQGNSAPDKSGLPSDRFSAERTGGSVSTLTIQRTQQEDSAVYLCASSLNREVGYTFGSGTRLTVV.

The rearrangement links TRBV2 to TRBJ2-7; perhaps TRBD1 as D (6 bases). CDR1 is SNHLY and CDR2 is FYNNEI in the germline V gene. CDR3 length: 12 amino acids. V was shortened by 8 bases and J by 5 bases, with 13 bases between the two germline ends. The CDR3 nucleotides read TGTGCCAGCGGGGAACAGGGTCACGAGCAGTACTTC. Amino acids: CASGEQGHEQYF.

The rearrangement joins TRBV9 to TRBJ2-3, with a tentative D call TRBD2 (6 bases). V was clipped by 1 base and J by 3 bases, with 12 bases between them. CDR1 and CDR2 (germline): SGDLS, YYNGEE. This CDR3 comprises 15 residues. CDR3 in amino acids: CASSVSSGVTDTQYF. The CDR3 nucleotides are TGTGCCAGCAGCGTATCTTCGGGAGTGACAGATACGCAGTATTTT.

The rearrangement joins TRBV5-1 to TRBJ2-5; the D gene is possibly TRBD1 (6 bases). The CDR3 sequence is 14 residues long. Germline CDR1 reads SGHRS; CDR2 reads YFSETQ. Trimming left V 4 bases short and J 2 bases short, with 12 bases between. The CDR3 spells CASSLGGGQETQYF. CDR3 DNA: TGCGCCAGCAGCCTTGGGGGCGGACAAGAGACCCAGTACTTC.

The J gene is TRBJ1-6, the V gene TRBV21-1. TRBV21-1 is a documented pseudogene. The CDR3 extends over 13 amino acids. In DNA, the CDR3 is TGTGCCAGCAGCAAAGACCGGAATTCACCCCTCCACTTT. Amino acid sequence: CASSKDRNSPLHF.

This chain uses TRBV4-1 with TRBJ2-6, with 7 bases fitting TRBD2. This CDR3 spans 17 amino acids. Germline CDR1 is MGHRA and CDR2 is YSYEKL. J gave up 4 bases and V 4 bases, and 10 bases lay outside the gene matches. The CDR3 sequence: CASSPLGGVSGANVLTF. The CDR3 DNA follows: TGCGCCAGCAGCCCTCTGGGGGGGGTGTCCGGGGCCAACGTCCTGACTTTC.

This rearrangement joins TRBV19 to TRBJ2-3, with D possibly being TRBD2 (5 bases). V lost 1 base to trimming and J lost 3 bases, with 8 bases between them. The germline V gene encodes CDR1 LNHDA and CDR2 SQIVND (reference sequence). The CDR3 is made up of 14 amino acids. This chain's CDR3 is CASSIGGQTDTQYF. CDR3 sequence (DNA): TGTGCCAGTAGTATAGGAGGGCAGACAGATACGCAGTATTTT.